The T cell receptor (beta chain) described here comes from a study of cytomegalovirus exposure and HLA in healthy donors. Overall study results and limits: As immune exposure information, only CMV serostatus was available. A list of roughly 180 TCR beta chains associated with cytomegalovirus was given. TCR beta V- and J-gene trimming, according to a later analysis, was linked to a missense DCLRE1C variant.

Though nominally healthy at sampling, donors likely had unrecorded immune exposures. Trimming took 6 bases from V and 4 from J; bases not matched to a gene: 13. The CDR3 consists of 16 residues. The germline V gene has CDR1 SGHNT and CDR2 YYREEE (reference sequence). In regard to this clone: What it binds is unknown.

It was with 60 Vbeta and 13 Jbeta primers that the PCR ran. Using immunoSEQ multiplex PCR, the repertoire was profiled, and TCRdb retains in-frame clones only, with some absent. There are over 200,000 clones in the sample; about 74% occur only once, and 1.5% to 2% lies in the top ten. The sample taken for sequencing was PBMCs. The V gene is TRBV5-4, the J gene TRBJ2-7; 10 bases agree with TRBD1. The clonotype originates from a woman aged 30 to 39 in good health and CMV-seronegative. The DNA of the CDR3 is TGTGCCAGCATCCGACCCACGGGACAGGGGATATACGAGCAGTACTTC. Residues: CASIRPTGQGIYEQYF.